Listed here is a single T cell receptor beta chain. The target antigen is unknown. The sample is drawn from a study of T cells after yellow fever vaccination. The CDR3 covers 14 residues. Germline assignment: CDR1 SQVTM and CDR2 ANQGSEA. V was trimmed by 5 bases and J by 0 bases, leaving 12 bases between them. It was through 5'RACE template switching that TCR cDNA was made, with a universal primer site and UMIs added. TCRdb reanalysed the 5' RACE reads using MiXCR and keeps one entry per CDR3 protein. Here the sample spans fewer than 350,000 distinct CDR3 sequences, roughly 4.3% being singletons. General observations from the study: The secondary T-cell response peaked on day 5, not day 15, but was weaker. Post-booster repertoires again held most primary-vaccination clones (roughly 96% CD4, 88% CD8). A minor fraction of clonotypes spanned both CD4 and CD8 compartments.

The rearrangement joins TRBV29-1 to TRBJ2-3, with D possibly TRBD2 on 5 matching bases. The starting material was PBMCs, obtained 15 days after the yellow fever booster vaccination. The TCR comes from a man younger than 35 who received the YFV17D yellow fever vaccine. CDR3 residues: CSVLTTLSTDTQYF. CDR3 nucleotide sequence: TGCAGCGTTTTGACTACCCTTAGCACAGATACGCAGTATTTT.